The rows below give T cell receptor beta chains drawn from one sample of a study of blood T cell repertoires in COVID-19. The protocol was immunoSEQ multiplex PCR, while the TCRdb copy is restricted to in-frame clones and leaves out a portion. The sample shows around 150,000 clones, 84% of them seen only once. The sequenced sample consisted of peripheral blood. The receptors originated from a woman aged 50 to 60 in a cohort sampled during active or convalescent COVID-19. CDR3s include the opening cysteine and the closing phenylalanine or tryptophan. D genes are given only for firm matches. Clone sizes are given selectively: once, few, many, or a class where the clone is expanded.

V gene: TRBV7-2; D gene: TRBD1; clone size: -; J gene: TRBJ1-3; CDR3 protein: CASSKDRGWSGNTIYF; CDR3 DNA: TGTGCCAGCAGCAAAGACAGGGGCTGGTCCGGAAACACCATATATTTT
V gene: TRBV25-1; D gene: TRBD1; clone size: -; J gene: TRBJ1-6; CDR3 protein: CASSAPGTGYNSPLHF; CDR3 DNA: TGTGCCAGCAGTGCGCCCGGGACAGGCTATAATTCACCCCTCCACTTT
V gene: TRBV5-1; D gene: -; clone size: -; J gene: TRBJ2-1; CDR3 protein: CASSLPGEQFF; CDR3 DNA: TGCGCCAGCAGCTTGCCGGGTGAGCAGTTCTTC
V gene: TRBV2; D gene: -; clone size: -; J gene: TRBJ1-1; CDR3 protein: CASSVEEATEAFF; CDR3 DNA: TGTGCCAGCAGTGTAGAGGAGGCTACTGAAGCTTTCTTT
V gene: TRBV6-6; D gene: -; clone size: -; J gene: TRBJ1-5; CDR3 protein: CASTPLAGEVNQPQHF; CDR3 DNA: TGTGCCAGCACCCCTTTGGCCGGGGAGGTCAATCAGCCCCAGCATTTT
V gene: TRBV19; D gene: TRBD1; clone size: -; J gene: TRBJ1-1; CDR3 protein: CASSTAQGPMNTEAFF; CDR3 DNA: TGTGCCAGTAGTACAGCACAGGGGCCCATGAACACTGAAGCTTTCTTT
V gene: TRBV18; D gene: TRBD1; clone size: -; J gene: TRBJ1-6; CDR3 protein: CASSLGQGNSPLHF; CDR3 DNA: TGTGCCAGCTCGCTCGGACAGGGTAATTCACCCCTCCACTTT
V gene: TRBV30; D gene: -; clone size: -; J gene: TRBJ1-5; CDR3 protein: CAWSVMSSEGPQHF; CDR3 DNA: TGTGCCTGGAGTGTAATGTCTTCAGAGGGGCCCCAGCATTTT
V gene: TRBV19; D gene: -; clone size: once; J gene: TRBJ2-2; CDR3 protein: CASSISALVGTGELFF; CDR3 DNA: TGTGCCAGTAGTATAAGCGCGTTAGTGGGTACCGGGGAGCTGTTTTTT
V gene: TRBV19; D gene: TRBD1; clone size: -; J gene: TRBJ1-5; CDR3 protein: CASKGNRGSDQPQHF; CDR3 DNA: TGTGCCAGTAAAGGTAACAGGGGGTCCGATCAGCCCCAGCATTTT
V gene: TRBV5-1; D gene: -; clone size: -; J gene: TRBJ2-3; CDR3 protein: CASSWQGGEGTDTQYF; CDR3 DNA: TGCGCCAGCAGCTGGCAGGGGGGAGAGGGCACAGATACGCAGTATTTT
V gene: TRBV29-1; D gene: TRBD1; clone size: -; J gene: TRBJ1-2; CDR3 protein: CSGSTGGGYGYTF; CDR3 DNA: TGCAGCGGGAGCACAGGGGGCGGCTATGGCTACACCTTC
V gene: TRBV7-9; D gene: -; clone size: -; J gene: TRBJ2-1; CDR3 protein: CASSFDRLNQFF; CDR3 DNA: TGTGCCAGCAGCTTCGACAGGTTAAATCAGTTCTTC
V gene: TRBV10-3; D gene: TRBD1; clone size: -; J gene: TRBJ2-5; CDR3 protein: CAISLGTGVGRETQYF; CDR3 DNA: TGTGCCATCAGCCTCGGGACAGGGGTGGGAAGGGAGACCCAGTACTTC
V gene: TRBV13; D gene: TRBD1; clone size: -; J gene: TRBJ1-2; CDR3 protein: CASSHRQGGYQNYGYTF; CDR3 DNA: TGTGCCAGCAGCCATCGACAGGGAGGATACCAAAACTATGGCTACACCTTC
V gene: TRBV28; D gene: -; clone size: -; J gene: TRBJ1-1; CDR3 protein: CASSFGPRRAFF; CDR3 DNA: TGTGCCAGCAGTTTTGGGCCAAGAAGGGCTTTCTTT
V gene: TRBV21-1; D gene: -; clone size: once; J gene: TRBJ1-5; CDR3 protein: CASSKPTGGGNQPQHF; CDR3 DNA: TGTGCCAGCAGCAAACCTACAGGGGGAGGGAATCAGCCCCAGCATTTT
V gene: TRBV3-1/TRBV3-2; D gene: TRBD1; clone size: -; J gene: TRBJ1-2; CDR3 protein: CASSQALGTGRYGYTF; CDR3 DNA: TGTGCCAGCAGCCAAGCTCTTGGGACAGGGAGATATGGCTACACCTTC
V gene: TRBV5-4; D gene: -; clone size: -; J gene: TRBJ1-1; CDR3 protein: CASSLGGNTEAFF; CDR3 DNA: TGTGCCAGCAGCTTGGGAGGGAACACTGAAGCTTTCTTT
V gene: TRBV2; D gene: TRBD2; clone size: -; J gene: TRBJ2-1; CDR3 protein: CASSPSGGYNEQFF; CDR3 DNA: TGTGCCAGCAGTCCGTCGGGGGGGTACAATGAGCAGTTCTTC
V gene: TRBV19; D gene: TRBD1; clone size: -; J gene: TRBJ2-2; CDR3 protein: CASSGRQGNTGELFF; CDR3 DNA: TGTGCCAGTAGTGGCCGACAGGGGAACACCGGGGAGCTGTTTTTT
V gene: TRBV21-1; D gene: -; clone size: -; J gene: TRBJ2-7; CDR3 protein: CASSKVGGQGHEQYF; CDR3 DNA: TGTGCCAGCAGCAAAGTGGGGGGACAGGGCCACGAGCAGTACTTC
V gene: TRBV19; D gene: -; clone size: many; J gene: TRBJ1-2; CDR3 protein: CASVPTGVYGYTF; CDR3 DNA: TGTGCCAGTGTACCGACAGGAGTCTATGGCTACACCTTC
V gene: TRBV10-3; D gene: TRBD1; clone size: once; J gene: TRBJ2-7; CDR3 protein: CAISESQGGSEQYF; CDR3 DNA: TGTGCCATCAGTGAGTCACAGGGGGGATCCGAGCAGTACTTC
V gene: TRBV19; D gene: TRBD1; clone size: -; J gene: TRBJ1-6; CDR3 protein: CASSRDRDNSPLHF; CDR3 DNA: TGTGCCAGTAGTCGGGACAGGGATAATTCACCCCTCCACTTT
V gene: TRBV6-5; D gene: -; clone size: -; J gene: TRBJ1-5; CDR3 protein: CASTVGSQPQHF; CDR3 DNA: TGTGCCAGCACCGTTGGGAGTCAGCCCCAGCATTTT
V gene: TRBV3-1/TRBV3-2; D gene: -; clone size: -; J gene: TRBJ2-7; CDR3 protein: CASSQQGTAPAYGQYF; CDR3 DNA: TGTGCCAGCAGCCAACAAGGGACTGCCCCCGCCTACGGGCAGTACTTC
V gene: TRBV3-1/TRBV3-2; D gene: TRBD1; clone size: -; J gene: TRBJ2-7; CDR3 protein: CASRQDRSSYEQYF; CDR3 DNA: TGTGCCAGCAGGCAGGACAGGAGCTCCTACGAGCAGTACTTC
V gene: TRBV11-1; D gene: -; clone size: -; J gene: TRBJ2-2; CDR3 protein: CASSHKSSRGELFF; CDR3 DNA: TGTGCCAGCAGCCACAAGTCTAGTCGGGGGGAGCTGTTTTTT
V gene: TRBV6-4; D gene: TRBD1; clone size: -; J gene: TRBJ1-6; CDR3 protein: CASRQGYGSPLHF; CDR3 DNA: TGTGCCAGTAGACAGGGGTATGGATCACCCCTCCACTTT
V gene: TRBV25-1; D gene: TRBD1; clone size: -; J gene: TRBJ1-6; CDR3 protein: CASSGSNRGLNSPLHF; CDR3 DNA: TGTGCCAGCAGTGGATCCAACAGGGGGCTTAATTCACCCCTCCACTTT
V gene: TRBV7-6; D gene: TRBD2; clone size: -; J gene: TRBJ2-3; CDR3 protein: CASSRLAGGSDTQYF; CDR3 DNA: TGTGCCAGCAGCCGACTAGCGGGGGGCTCGGATACGCAGTATTTT
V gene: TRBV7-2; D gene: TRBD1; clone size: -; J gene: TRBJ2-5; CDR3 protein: CASSFMGRGPQETQYF; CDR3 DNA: TGTGCCAGCAGCTTTATGGGCAGGGGGCCCCAAGAGACCCAGTACTTC
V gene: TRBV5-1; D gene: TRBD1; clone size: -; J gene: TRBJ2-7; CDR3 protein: CASSHDRAYTYEQYF; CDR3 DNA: TGCGCCAGCAGCCACGACAGGGCATACACCTACGAGCAGTACTTC
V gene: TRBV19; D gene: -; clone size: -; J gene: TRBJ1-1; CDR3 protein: CASSIGGRGIEAFF; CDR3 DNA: TGTGCCAGTAGTATAGGTGGAAGGGGCATTGAAGCTTTCTTT
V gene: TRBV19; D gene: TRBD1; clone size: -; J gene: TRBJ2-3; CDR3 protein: CASSIDRSQGVGTDTQYF; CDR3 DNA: TGTGCCAGTAGTATAGATCGCTCGCAGGGGGTTGGCACAGATACGCAGTATTTT
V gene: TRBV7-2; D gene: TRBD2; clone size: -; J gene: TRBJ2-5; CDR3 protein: CASSLRGLAGRETQYF; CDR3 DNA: TGTGCCAGCAGCCTCCGGGGGCTAGCGGGACGAGAGACCCAGTACTTC
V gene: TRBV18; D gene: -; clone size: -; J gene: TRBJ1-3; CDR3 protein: CASSSGNSGNTIYF; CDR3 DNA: TGTGCCAGCTCATCGGGGAACTCTGGAAACACCATATATTTT
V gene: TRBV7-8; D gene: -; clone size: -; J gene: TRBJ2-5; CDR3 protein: CASSSTKWETQYF; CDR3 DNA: TGTGCCAGCAGCTCCACAAAGTGGGAGACCCAGTACTTC
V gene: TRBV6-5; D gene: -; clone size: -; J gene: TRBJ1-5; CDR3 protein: CASSIEGGSVGPQHF; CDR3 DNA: TGTGCCAGCAGTATCGAGGGCGGGTCTGTGGGGCCCCAGCATTTT
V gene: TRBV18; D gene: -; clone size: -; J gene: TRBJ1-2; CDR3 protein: CASSPAGADYGYTF; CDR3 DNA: TGTGCCAGCTCACCCGCGGGTGCGGACTATGGCTACACCTTC
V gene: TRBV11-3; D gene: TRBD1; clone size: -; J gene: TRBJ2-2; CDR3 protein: CASSLQGTSTGELFF; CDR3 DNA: TGTGCCAGCAGCCTACAGGGGACGAGCACCGGGGAGCTGTTTTTT